The 6 T cell receptor beta chains below all came from one sample that was sequenced in a study of metastatic and nonmetastatic thyroid tumors. There were no patients who had received any treatment before thyroid surgery. From the PCR reads, TCRdb re-called clones with MiXCR. The repertoire consists of roughly 14,000 clones, with roughly 34% occurring once and the leading ten covering around 10%. Sequenced: tumor tissue. The origin of the receptors is a male donor with papillary thyroid cancer or a benign thyroid nodule (not recorded which). Some clones in this sample may be carry-over from other donors' samples.

On this clone itself: An end of the junction does not agree with germline; a read error may underlie this. The chain links TRBV11-2 to TRBJ2-2; D is ambiguous. Germline values: CDR1 SGHAT, CDR2 FQNNGV. This CDR3 has 16 residues. This CDR3 reads CASSASWVVGPGELFF. For the CDR3, the DNA is TGTGCCAGCAGCGCGAGTTGGGTAGTCGGCCCCGGTGAGCTGTTTTTT. The variable domain in full, completed from reference TRBV11-2 and TRBJ2-2, reads EAGVAQSPRYKIIEKRQSVAFWCNPISGHATLYWYQQILGQGPKLLIQFQNNGVVDDSQLPKDRFSAERLKGVDSTLKIQPAKLEDSAVYLCASSASWVVGPGELFFGEGSRLTVL.

Details on this clone: A clone one base away is much larger, so this may be a read error. The chain carries TRBV14 and TRBJ1-1; D gene uncertain. Looked up from germline, CDR1 is SGHDN and CDR2 is FVKESK. Trimming took 7 bases from V and 1 from J, leaving 10 bases between them. The length of the CDR3 is 13 residues. Here the CDR3 DNA reads TGTGCCAGCATCTACGGCCAGAACACTGAAGCTTTCTTT. This sequence encodes CASIYGQNTEAFF.

About this clone itself: Likely a read error: the CDR3 ends without its conserved phenylalanine or tryptophan. No DNA is shown, since the ends of the CDR3 on it are uncertain; the CDR3 is the one TCRdb lists. The chain combines TRBV20-1 with TRBJ2-1; the table's D call, TRBD1, was not checked against the DNA. The germline V gene encodes CDR1 DFQATT and CDR2 SNEGSKA (reference sequence). From its first to its last residue, the CDR3 has 11 amino acids. The CDR3 protein is CSAPRDNEQIV.

A note on this clone: A read error may account for a junction end that differs from germline. This chain uses TRBV20-1 with TRBJ1-6; no clear D. CDR3 length: 11 amino acids. Germline CDR1 reads DFQATT; CDR2 reads SNEGSKA (reference sequence). Here the CDR3 reads CSATGCSPLDF. The CDR3 region has the DNA TGCAGTGCTACCGGGTGTTCACCCCTCGACTTT.

This clone occurred many times. The V call is TRBV20-1, the J call TRBJ1-1; the match to TRBD1 covers 10 bases. This CDR3 has 13 amino acids. Germline loops: CDR1 DFQATT, CDR2 SNEGSKA (reference sequence). Germline trimming cut 6 bases from V and 4 bases from J; bases unmatched to any gene: 5. CDR3 DNA sequence: TGCAGTGCGTCCGGGACAGGGGCCACTGAAGCTTTCTTT. It specifies CSASGTGATEAFF.

This clone is labeled medium-sized. J is TRBJ1-2 and V is TRBV19; 9 bases map to TRBD1. The CDR3 covers 15 residues. The germline gives CDR1 LNHDA, CDR2 SQIVND (reference sequence). Trimming cost V 5 bases and J 7 bases; bases outside gene matches: 11. The CDR3 is CASSSGQGNWVGYTF. The CDR3 DNA sequence: TGTGCCAGTAGTTCCGGACAGGGGAACTGGGTTGGCTACACCTTC. Drawing the rest from reference TRBV19 and TRBJ1-2, the complete variable domain is DGGITQSPKYLFRKEGQNVTLSCEQNLNHDAMYWYRQDPGQGLRLIYYSQIVNDFQKGDIAEGYSVSREKKESFPLTVTSAQKNPTAFYLCASSSGQGNWVGYTFGSGTRLTVV.